This passage covers 21 T cell receptor beta chains from one sample sequenced in a study of blood T cell repertoires in COVID-19 (TCRdb year 2020). Receptor amplification or capture employed the immunoSEQ multiplex PCR assay. TCRdb's version of the immuneACCESS table is confined to in-frame rearrangements and falls short of the full clone set. An unresolved V gene accounts for under half of the shortfall where checked; the remainder is of unknown origin. The sample profile shows some 330,000 clones; approximately 84% of them were found once. About 4% of the sample goes to the ten largest clones. Sequencing input: PBMCs or T cells enriched from blood (not recorded which). All receptors come from a man aged 30 to 45 who had recovered from COVID-19.

J is TRBJ1-2 and V is TRBV10-1; TRBD1 aligns across 10 bases. Germline CDR1 reads WNHNN; CDR2 reads SYGVQD (reference sequence). The CDR3 sequence is 15 residues long. The V gene end was trimmed by 5 bases and the J gene end by 3 bases; junction bases not matched to a gene: 6. Here the CDR3 DNA reads TGCGCCAGCAGTTCTGACAGGGGGCACTACTATGGCTACACCTTC. Its protein is CASSSDRGHYYGYTF.

The gene calls are TRBV4-1 and TRBJ1-5; TRBD1 agrees at 10 bases. The CDR3 consists of 17 residues. Germline CDR1 and CDR2: MGHRA and YSYEKL. V lost 5 bases to trimming and J lost 2 bases; unmatched junction nucleotides: 9. The CDR3 sequence: CASSRDRGGLGNQPQHF. As DNA, the CDR3 is TGCGCCAGCAGCAGGGACAGGGGAGGATTGGGCAATCAGCCCCAGCATTTT.

The gene calls are TRBV6-5 and TRBJ1-1; 8 nucleotides match TRBD1. The V gene's germline CDR1 is MNHEY and CDR2 SVGAGI. V dropped 4 bases and J dropped 4; count of bases not matched to a gene: 2. This CDR3 comprises 13 residues. CDR3 region: CASSFRGPTEAFF. The CDR3 DNA follows: TGTGCCAGCAGTTTCAGGGGGCCCACTGAAGCTTTCTTT.

The chain recombines TRBV10-3 with TRBJ1-5, with TRBD1 matching over 7 bases. The germline gives CDR1 ENHRY, CDR2 SYGVKD. V lost 4 bases, J lost 3 bases, and 6 bases stayed unmatched. The CDR3 is 15 amino acids. The DNA for the CDR3 is TGTGCCATCAGTGGGGGACAGACCGTCAATCAGCCCCAGCATTTT. Its translation: CAISGGQTVNQPQHF.

The chain links TRBV4-1 to TRBJ2-3, with 12 bases matching TRBD2. The CDR3 is made up of 16 amino acids. V trimming: 8 bases; J trimming: 0 bases; junction bases outside the gene matches: 6. Per germline, CDR1 MGHRA and CDR2 YSYEKL. This CDR3 reads CASLPLAGGSTDTQYF. CDR3 bases: TGCGCCAGCCTTCCCCTAGCGGGGGGGAGCACAGATACGCAGTATTTT.

This clone was observed a single time. This chain joins TRBV19 and TRBJ2-7, with 8 bases fitting TRBD2. Losses at the gene ends were 6 bases for V and 1 base for J; bases not matched to a gene: 5. The germline V gene has CDR1 LNHDA and CDR2 SQIVND (reference sequence). The CDR3 spans 14 residues. CDR3 sequence reads: CASRPGLGSYEQYF. The CDR3 DNA follows: TGTGCCAGTAGGCCGGGACTAGGATCCTACGAGCAGTACTTC.

The chain has TRBV9 and TRBJ2-7; tentatively, D is TRBD1 (6 bases). V was shortened by 0 bases and J by 2 bases, with 21 bases between the two germline ends. Germline CDR1 SGDLS, CDR2 YYNGEE. The CDR3 sequence is 18 residues long. The CDR3 coding sequence is TGTGCCAGCAGCGTAGGGCAGGGGATGGTGGGGTCCACCTACGAGCAGTACTTC. Protein: CASSVGQGMVGSTYEQYF.

CDR3 amino acids: CASKGRDNQPQHF. The CDR3 DNA reads as TGTGCCAGCAAGGGGAGGGACAATCAGCCCCAGCATTTT. The chain joins TRBV2 to TRBJ1-5, with D possibly TRBD1 on 5 matching bases. Trimming removed 7 bases at V and 3 bases at J, with 10 bases between. Looked up from germline, CDR1 is SNHLY and CDR2 is FYNNEI. This CDR3 spans 13 amino acids.

The chain has TRBV7-9 and TRBJ1-6, with 8 bases fitting TRBD1. Germline values: CDR1 SEHNR, CDR2 FQNEAQ (reference sequence). The CDR3 loop spans 14 amino acids. V dropped 2 bases and J dropped 9; count of bases not matched to a gene: 3. Here the CDR3 DNA reads TGTGCCAGCAGCTTAACAGGGGGACTTTCACCCCTCCACTTT. Encoded protein: CASSLTGGLSPLHF.

The chain is built from TRBV6-5 and TRBJ1-5; the match to TRBD1 covers 7 bases. Germline loops: CDR1 MNHEY, CDR2 SVGAGI. This CDR3 comprises 15 residues. Germline trimming cut 6 bases from V and 0 bases from J; bases unmatched to any gene: 5. DNA for the CDR3: TGTGCCAGCAGGGGGGACAGATATAGCAATCAGCCCCAGCATTTT. This translates into CASRGDRYSNQPQHF.

This clone was seen only a few times. V usage is TRBV27 and J usage is TRBJ1-6; TRBD1 might be the D (5 bases). The CDR3 runs 17 residues. Trimming removed 6 bases at V and 9 bases at J, with 24 bases between. Germline V gene data show CDR1 as MNHEY and CDR2 as SMNVEV (reference sequence). CDR3 sequence: CASRPGHRTSFISPLHF. CDR3 in DNA: TGTGCCAGCAGGCCCGGTCACAGGACTAGCTTCATTTCACCCCTCCACTTT.

A single count supports this clone. The V gene is TRBV7-2, the J gene TRBJ2-1, with 7 bases lining up with TRBD2. Trimming at V came to 8 bases and at J to 4 bases, leaving 11 bases not matched to a gene. This CDR3 spans 15 amino acids. Germline V CDR1 and CDR2: SGHTA, FQGNSA. The CDR3 DNA reads as TGTGCCAGCCCCCGTAGCCGGGGGGTTTACAATGAGCAGTTCTTC. Its translation: CASPRSRGVYNEQFF.

This clone was counted a few times. The V gene is TRBV15, the J gene TRBJ1-5; D gene unclear. CDR3 length: 17 amino acids. The germline V gene has CDR1 LNHNV and CDR2 YYDKDF (reference sequence). V was shortened by 0 bases and J by 6 bases, with 18 bases between the two germline ends. The CDR3 is CATSRDLSGWKTQPQHF. The CDR3 bases are TGTGCCACCAGCAGAGATCTTTCGGGGTGGAAAACTCAGCCCCAGCATTTT. Supplemented by reference TRBV15 and TRBJ1-5, the full variable domain reads DAMVIQNPRYQVTQFGKPVTLSCSQTLNHNVMYWYQQKSSQAPKLLFHYYDKDFNNEADTPDNFQSRRPNTSFCFLDIRSPGLGDTAMYLCATSRDLSGWKTQPQHFGDGTRLSIL.

This sequence joins TRBV14 and TRBJ1-4; TRBD1 aligns across 9 bases. CDR1 and CDR2 (germline): SGHDN, FVKESK. J gave up 8 bases and V 4 bases, and 11 bases lay outside the gene matches. The CDR3 has 16 residues. As DNA, the CDR3 is TGTGCCAGCAGCCCATCGGGGACAGGGATGGAAGAAAAACTGTTTTTT. Translation gives CASSPSGTGMEEKLFF.

The chain couples TRBV3-1 (or the pseudogene TRBV3-2) to TRBJ2-5, with D tentatively TRBD1 (5 bases). With 5 bases removed from V and 1 base from J, the gap between germline ends came to 8 bases. Germline V CDR1 and CDR2: LGHDT, YNNKEL (reference sequence). This CDR3 contains 13 residues. CDR3 DNA: TGTGCCAGCAGCTTAAGGGGCCAAGAGACCCAGTACTTC. It yields the protein CASSLRGQETQYF.

The rearrangement uses TRBV6-5 and TRBJ1-2; tentatively, D is TRBD1 (5 bases). V lost 7 bases and J lost 4, with 19 bases in between. The CDR3 is 15 residues long. Germline-derived CDR1 and CDR2 are MNHEY and SVGAGI. The DNA for the CDR3 is TGTGCCAGCACCCTAAACCCCACGGGGGGCTATGGCTACACCTTC. This translates into CASTLNPTGGYGYTF.

The chain recombines TRBV6-5 with TRBJ2-3; D not certain. This CDR3 is 12 amino acids long. Germline V CDR1 and CDR2: MNHEY, SVGAGI. The CDR3 DNA sequence: TGTGTCACCAGCCGGAGCACAGATACGCAGTATTTT. Its translation: CVTSRSTDTQYF.

The chain joins TRBV27 to TRBJ1-5; the match to TRBD1 covers 8 bases. The CDR3 contains 19 residues. Germline V gives CDR1 MNHEY, CDR2 SMNVEV (reference sequence). After removal of 2 bases from V and 0 bases from J, the junction contained 12 bases not matched to a gene. The CDR3 protein is CASSLSPRGPEYSNQPQHF. CDR3 bases: TGTGCCAGCAGTTTAAGTCCCAGGGGGCCCGAATATAGCAATCAGCCCCAGCATTTT.

The rearrangement uses TRBV27 and TRBJ2-5, with TRBD2 identical over 12 bases. V was pared by 3 bases and J by 2 bases, with 7 bases of the junction left unmatched. Germline V gives CDR1 MNHEY, CDR2 SMNVEV (reference sequence). This CDR3 region has 17 residues. Here the CDR3 DNA reads TGTGCCAGCAGTTTCGCTAGCGGGGGGGCCTTTCAAGAGACCCAGTACTTC. Translation gives CASSFASGGAFQETQYF.

The chain combines TRBV29-1 with TRBJ2-7, with 12 bases lining up with TRBD2. The trim removed 0 bases at V and 7 bases at J, leaving 7 bases unmatched. In germline, CDR1 is SQVTM, CDR2 ANQGSEA. This CDR3 is built from 15 residues. The chain's CDR3 is CSVEEAASGRGEQYF. The CDR3 DNA is TGCAGCGTTGAAGAGGCGGCTAGCGGGAGGGGAGAGCAGTACTTC.

The V gene is TRBV28, the J gene TRBJ1-1; 10 bases match TRBD1. The CDR3 has 14 amino acids. Germline CDR1 and CDR2: MDHEN and SYDVKM. Germline trimming cut 3 bases from V and 4 bases from J; bases unmatched to any gene: 2. DNA of the CDR3: TGTGCCAGCAGTTTCCGGACAGGGGGCACTGAAGCTTTCTTT. It encodes CASSFRTGGTEAFF.